The sequence of this T cell receptor (beta chain) was determined in a study of cytomegalovirus exposure and HLA in healthy donors. Primers included in the PCR were 60 Vbeta and 13 Jbeta primers. TCRdb's copy holds only in-frame clones and misses some; the assay was immunoSEQ multiplex PCR. Of around 160,000 clones listed, approximately 80% are singletons. Trimming removed 0 bases at V and 4 bases at J, with 13 bases between. From germline, CDR1 is MNHEY and CDR2 SVGAGI. This CDR3 contains 16 residues. The chain couples TRBV6-5 to TRBJ2-4; D perhaps matches TRBD1 (5 bases). The source of this sequence is a man aged 50-59 years in good health and CMV-seropositive. The sequenced material came from PBMCs. CDR3 sequence reads: CASSYSLKGHKNIQYF. The CDR3 DNA follows: TGTGCCAGCAGTTACTCCCTTAAGGGGCATAAAAACATTCAGTACTTC.